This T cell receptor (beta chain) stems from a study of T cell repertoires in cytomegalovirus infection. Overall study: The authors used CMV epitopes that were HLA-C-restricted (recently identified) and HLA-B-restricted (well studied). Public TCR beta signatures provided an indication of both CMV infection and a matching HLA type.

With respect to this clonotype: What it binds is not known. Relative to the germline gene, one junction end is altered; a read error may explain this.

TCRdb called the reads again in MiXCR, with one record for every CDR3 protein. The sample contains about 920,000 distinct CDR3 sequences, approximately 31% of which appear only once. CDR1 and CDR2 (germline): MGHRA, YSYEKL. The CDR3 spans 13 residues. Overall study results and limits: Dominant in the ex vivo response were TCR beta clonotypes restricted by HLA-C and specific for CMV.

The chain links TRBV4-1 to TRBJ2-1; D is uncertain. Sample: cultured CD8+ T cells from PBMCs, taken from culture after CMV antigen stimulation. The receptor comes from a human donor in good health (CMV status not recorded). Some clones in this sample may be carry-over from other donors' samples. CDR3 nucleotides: TGCGCCAGCAGCCAAGGGGTTGACAATGCGCAGTTCTTC. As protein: CASSQGVDNAQFF.